Below, 3 T cell receptor beta chains from the same sample are listed, as sequenced in a study of long-term antiretroviral therapy in people with HIV. Survey-level resolution applied to immunoSEQ assay v3.0. Here immunoSEQ multiplex PCR was the method, and the copy in TCRdb shows in-frame clones only, minus some. The sample shows 25,000 to 30,000 clones, roughly 79% of them seen only once. The input for sequencing was unsorted PBMCs, taken 2.1 years after starting antiretroviral therapy. These receptors were collected from a man aged 25-40 years with HIV.

The gene calls are TRBV27 and TRBJ1-6; 10 nucleotides line up with TRBD1. V was pared by 3 bases and J by 10 bases, with 12 bases of the junction left unmatched. CDR1 and CDR2 from the germline V gene are MNHEY and SMNVEV (reference sequence). The length of the CDR3 is 17 residues. CDR3 in amino acids: CASSFALGTGVGSPLHF. In DNA, the CDR3 is TGTGCCAGCAGTTTTGCCCTCGGGACAGGGGTCGGATCACCCCTCCACTTT.

This chain connects TRBV28 to TRBJ1-2; D remains unclear. CDR1 is MDHEN, CDR2 SYDVKM, per germline. The ends were cut back, 3 bases at V and 5 bases at J, with 16 bases in the middle. This CDR3 contains 15 residues. The CDR3 is CASSLELGNNYGYTF. The CDR3 DNA reads as TGTGCCAGCAGTTTGGAACTGGGGAATAATTATGGCTACACCTTC.

This chain connects TRBV7-8 to TRBJ1-2, with D tentatively TRBD1 (5 bases). The CDR3 totals 10 residues. The V end lost 7 bases, the J end lost 5 bases, and 5 bases lay between the germline ends. CDR1 SGHVS and CDR2 FQNEAQ come from the germline V gene. As DNA, the CDR3 is TGTGCCAGCAAGGGGTATGGCTACACCTTC. It specifies CASKGYGYTF. Full variable domain (missing parts from reference TRBV7-8 and TRBJ1-2): GAGVSQSPRYKVAKRGQDVALRCDPISGHVSLFWYQQALGQGPEFLTYFQNEAQLDKSGLPSDRFFAERPEGSVSTLKIQRTQQEDSAVYLCASKGYGYTFGSGTRLTVV.